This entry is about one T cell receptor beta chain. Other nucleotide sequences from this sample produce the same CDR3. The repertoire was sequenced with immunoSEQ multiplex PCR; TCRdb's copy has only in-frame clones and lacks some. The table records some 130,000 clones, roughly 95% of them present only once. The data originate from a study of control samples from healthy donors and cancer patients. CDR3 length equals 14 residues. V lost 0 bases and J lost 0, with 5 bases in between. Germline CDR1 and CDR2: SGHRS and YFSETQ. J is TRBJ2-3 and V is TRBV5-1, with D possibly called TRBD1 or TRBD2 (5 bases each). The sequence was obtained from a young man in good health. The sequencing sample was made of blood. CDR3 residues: CASSLGDSTDTQYF. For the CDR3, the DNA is TGCGCCAGCAGCTTGGGGGACAGCACAGATACGCAGTATTTT.